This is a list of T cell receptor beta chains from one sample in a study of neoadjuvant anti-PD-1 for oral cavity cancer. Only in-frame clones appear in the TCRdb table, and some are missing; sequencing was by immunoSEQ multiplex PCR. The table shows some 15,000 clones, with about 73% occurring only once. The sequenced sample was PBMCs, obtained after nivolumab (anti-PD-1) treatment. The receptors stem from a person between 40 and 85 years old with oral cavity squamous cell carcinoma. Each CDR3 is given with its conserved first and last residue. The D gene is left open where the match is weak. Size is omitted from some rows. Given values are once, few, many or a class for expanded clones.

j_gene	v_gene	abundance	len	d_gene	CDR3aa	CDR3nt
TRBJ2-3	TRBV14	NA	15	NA	CASSQDLGDTDTQYF	TGTGCCAGCAGCCAAGATCTTGGGGACACAGATACGCAGTATTTT
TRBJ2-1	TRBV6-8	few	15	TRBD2	CASSSPTSGHNEQFF	TGTGCCAGCAGTTCACCGACTAGCGGTCACAATGAGCAGTTCTTC
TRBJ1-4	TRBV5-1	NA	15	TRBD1	CASSLAGTDNEKLFF	TGCGCCAGCAGCTTGGCCGGGACAGATAATGAAAAACTGTTTTTT
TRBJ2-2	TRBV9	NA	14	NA	CASSVDPNTGELFF	TGTGCCAGCAGCGTAGATCCGAACACCGGGGAGCTGTTTTTT
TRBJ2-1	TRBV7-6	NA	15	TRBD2	CASSPTGGAYNEQFF	TGTGCCAGCAGCCCCACGGGGGGTGCCTACAATGAGCAGTTCTTC
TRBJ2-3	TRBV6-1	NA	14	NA	CASAGTRSTDTQYF	TGTGCCTCCGCCGGGACCCGCAGCACAGATACGCAGTATTTT
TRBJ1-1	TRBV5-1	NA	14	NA	CASSLGPGSTEAFF	TGCGCCAGCAGCTTGGGCCCGGGTAGCACTGAAGCTTTCTTT
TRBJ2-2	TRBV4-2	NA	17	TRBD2	CASSQDLGTRTTGELFF	TGTGCCAGCAGCCAAGATCTTGGGACTAGAACCACCGGGGAGCTGTTTTTT
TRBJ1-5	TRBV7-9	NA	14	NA	CASSLDNSYQPQHF	TGTGCCAGCAGCTTAGACAACTCCTATCAGCCCCAGCATTTT
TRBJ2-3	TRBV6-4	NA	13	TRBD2	CASSQRESDTQYF	TGTGCCAGCAGCCAGCGGGAGTCAGATACGCAGTATTTT
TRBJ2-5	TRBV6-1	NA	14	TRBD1	CASSETQGVETQYF	TGTGCCAGCAGTGAGACACAGGGGGTGGAGACCCAGTACTTC